One and the same sample provided the 5 T cell receptor beta chains below, sequenced in a study of blood T cell repertoires in COVID-19. Profiled with immunoSEQ multiplex PCR; TCRdb holds only in-frame clones, not every one. The table lists nearly 80,000 clones, approximately 80% of them singletons. What was sequenced was peripheral blood. The receptors stem from a woman in her sixties or seventies with acute or convalescent COVID-19.

This sequence joins TRBV2 and TRBJ2-3; 12 bases match TRBD2. After removal of 7 bases from V and 4 bases from J, the junction contained 3 bases not matched to a gene. Per germline, CDR1 SNHLY and CDR2 FYNNEI. The CDR3 is 14 amino acids. The CDR3 DNA reads as TGTGCCAGCACTGGACTAGCGGGATCAGATACGCAGTATTTT. Translated, it gives CASTGLAGSDTQYF. The whole variable domain, remainder taken from reference TRBV2 and TRBJ2-3, is EPEVTQTPSHQVTQMGQEVILRCVPISNHLYFYWYRQILGQKVEFLVSFYNNEISEKSEIFDDQFSVERPDGSNFTLKIRSTKLEDSAMYFCASTGLAGSDTQYFGPGTRLTVL.

The V gene is TRBV9, the J gene TRBJ2-1; 9 bases agree with TRBD2. V shed 3 bases and J 9 bases; nucleotides not matched to a gene: 7. The CDR3 consists of 14 residues. The germline gives CDR1 SGDLS, CDR2 YYNGEE. The CDR3 spells CASSAASGMFEQFF. The CDR3 coding sequence is TGTGCCAGCAGCGCCGCTAGCGGGATGTTTGAGCAGTTCTTC.

The genes are TRBV9 and TRBJ2-1; D is perhaps TRBD2 (6 bases). This CDR3 is built from 16 residues. In germline, CDR1 is SGDLS, CDR2 YYNGEE. V shed 0 bases and J shed 10 bases, with 20 bases lying between them. CDR3 in amino acids: CASSVGAGRSGIEQFF. The CDR3 DNA follows: TGTGCCAGCAGCGTAGGGGCGGGAAGATCGGGAATAGAGCAGTTCTTC. Using reference TRBV9 and TRBJ2-1 for the parts outside the CDR3, the full variable domain is DSGVTQTPKHLITATGQRVTLRCSPRSGDLSVYWYQQSLDQGLQFLIQYYNGEERAKGNILERFSAQQFPDLHSELNLSSLELGDSALYFCASSVGAGRSGIEQFFGPGTRLTVL.

This clone has more than one count but fewer than ten. The chain links TRBV2 to TRBJ1-5; 7 bases fit TRBD1. The CDR3 covers 14 residues. Germline V gene sequence: CDR1 SNHLY, CDR2 FYNNEI. V trimming: 2 bases; J trimming: 5 bases; junction bases outside the gene matches: 3. The CDR3: CASSERDSYQPQHF. For the CDR3, the DNA is TGTGCCAGCAGTGAAAGGGACAGTTATCAGCCCCAGCATTTT. The whole variable domain, filled in from reference TRBV2 and TRBJ1-5, reads EPEVTQTPSHQVTQMGQEVILRCVPISNHLYFYWYRQILGQKVEFLVSFYNNEISEKSEIFDDQFSVERPDGSNFTLKIRSTKLEDSAMYFCASSERDSYQPQHFGDGTRLSIL.

The chain combines TRBV12-3 or TRBV12-4 with TRBJ1-6; no clear D gene. The CDR3 has 13 residues. Trimming removed 5 bases at V and 13 bases at J, with 15 bases between. CDR3 DNA sequence: TGTGCCAGCAGTAGGACTTACGAGGCGCCCCTCCACTTT. Its protein product is CASSRTYEAPLHF.